What follows is one T cell receptor (beta chain) and its context. Its antigen remains unidentified. V gave up 3 bases and J gave up 1 base, with 21 bases separating them. CDR1 and CDR2 (germline): MNHEY, SMNVEV (reference sequence). The CDR3 runs to 18 residues. This entry is derived from a study of shared clonotypes between healthy human individuals. General observations from the study: Non-shared clonotypes were found to have lower generation probabilities than the clonotypes that were shared by all four of the sorted-subset donors.

Partitioning of CD4+ cells yielded a CD45RA+ naive subset and a CD45RA-negative memory subset. The assay was immunoSEQ multiplex PCR, and TCRdb's table has in-frame clones only and misses some. The table lists about 1.5 million clones, around 98% of them singletons. J is TRBJ2-5 and V is TRBV27, with unresolved D. The clonotype originates from a man aged 25 to 40 in good health. Sequenced material: naive CD4+ T cells sorted from blood. Subset noted: CD45RA+ positively selected. This CDR3 reads CASSLSSRLWDAQETQYF. The CDR3 DNA follows: TGTGCCAGCAGTTTGAGTTCGAGGCTTTGGGATGCCCAAGAGACCCAGTACTTC.